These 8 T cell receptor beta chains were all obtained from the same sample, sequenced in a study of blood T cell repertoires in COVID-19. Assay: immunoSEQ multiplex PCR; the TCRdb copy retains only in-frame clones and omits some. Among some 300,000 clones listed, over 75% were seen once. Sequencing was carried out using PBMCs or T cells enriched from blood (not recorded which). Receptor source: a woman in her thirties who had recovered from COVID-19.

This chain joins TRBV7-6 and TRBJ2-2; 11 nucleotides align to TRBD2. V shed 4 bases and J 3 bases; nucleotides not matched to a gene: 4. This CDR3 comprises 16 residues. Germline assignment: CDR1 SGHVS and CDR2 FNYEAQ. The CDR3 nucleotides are TGTGCCAGCAGCTCGACTAGCGGGGACCACACCGGGGAGCTGTTTTTT. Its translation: CASSSTSGDHTGELFF.

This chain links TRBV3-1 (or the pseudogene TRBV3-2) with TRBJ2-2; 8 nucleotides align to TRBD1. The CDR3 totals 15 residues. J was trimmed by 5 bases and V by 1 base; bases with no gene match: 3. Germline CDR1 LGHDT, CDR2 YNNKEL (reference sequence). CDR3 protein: CASSQGRGRTGELFF. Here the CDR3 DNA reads TGTGCCAGCAGCCAAGGCAGGGGGCGAACCGGGGAGCTGTTTTTT.

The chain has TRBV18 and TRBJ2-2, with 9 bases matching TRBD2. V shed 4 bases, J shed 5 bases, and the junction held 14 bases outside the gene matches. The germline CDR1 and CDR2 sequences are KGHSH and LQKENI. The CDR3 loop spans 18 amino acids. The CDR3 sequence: CASSLATPGLALTGELFF. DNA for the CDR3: TGTGCCAGCTCACTTGCTACCCCGGGACTAGCTCTAACCGGGGAGCTGTTTTTT.

The CDR3 DNA reads as TGCGCCAGCAGCTTGATGAGAACCGGGGAGCTGTTTTTT. It specifies CASSLMRTGELFF. The chain couples TRBV5-1 to TRBJ2-2, with D unresolved. The CDR3 runs to 13 residues. The V gene's germline CDR1 is SGHRS and CDR2 YFSETQ. V dropped 1 base and J dropped 5 bases, with 6 bases sitting between them.

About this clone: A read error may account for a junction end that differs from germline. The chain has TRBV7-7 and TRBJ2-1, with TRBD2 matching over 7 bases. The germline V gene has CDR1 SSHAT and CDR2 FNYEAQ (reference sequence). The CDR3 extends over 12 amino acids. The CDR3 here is CASSGDGREQFF. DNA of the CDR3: TGTGCTAGCAGCGGGGACGGGCGGGAACAGTTCTTC. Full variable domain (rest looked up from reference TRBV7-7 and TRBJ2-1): GAGVSQSPRYKVTKRGQDVTLRCDPISSHATLYWYQQALGQGPEFLTYFNYEAQPDKSGLPSDRFSAERPEGSISTLTIQRTEQRDSAMYRCASSGDGREQFFGPGTRLTVL.

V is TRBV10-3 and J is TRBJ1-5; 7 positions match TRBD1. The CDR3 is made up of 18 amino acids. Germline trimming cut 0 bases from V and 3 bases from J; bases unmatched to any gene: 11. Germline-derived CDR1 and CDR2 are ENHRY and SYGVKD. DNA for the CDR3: TGTGCCATCAGTGAGTCGAATTTGGGGACAGCTTACAATCAGCCCCAGCATTTT. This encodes CAISESNLGTAYNQPQHF.

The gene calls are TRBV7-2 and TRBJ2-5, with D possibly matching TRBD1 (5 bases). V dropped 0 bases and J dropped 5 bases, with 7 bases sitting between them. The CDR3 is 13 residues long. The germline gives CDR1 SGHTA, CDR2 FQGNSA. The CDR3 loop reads CASSLAGAETQYF. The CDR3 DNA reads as TGTGCCAGCAGCTTAGCTGGGGCGGAGACCCAGTACTTC.

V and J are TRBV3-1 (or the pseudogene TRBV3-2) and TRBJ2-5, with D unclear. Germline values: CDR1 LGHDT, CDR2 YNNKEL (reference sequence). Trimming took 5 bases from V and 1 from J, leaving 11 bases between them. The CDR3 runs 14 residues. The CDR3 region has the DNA TGTGCCAGCAGCTACCGAGGAAGCCAAGAGACCCAGTACTTC. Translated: CASSYRGSQETQYF.